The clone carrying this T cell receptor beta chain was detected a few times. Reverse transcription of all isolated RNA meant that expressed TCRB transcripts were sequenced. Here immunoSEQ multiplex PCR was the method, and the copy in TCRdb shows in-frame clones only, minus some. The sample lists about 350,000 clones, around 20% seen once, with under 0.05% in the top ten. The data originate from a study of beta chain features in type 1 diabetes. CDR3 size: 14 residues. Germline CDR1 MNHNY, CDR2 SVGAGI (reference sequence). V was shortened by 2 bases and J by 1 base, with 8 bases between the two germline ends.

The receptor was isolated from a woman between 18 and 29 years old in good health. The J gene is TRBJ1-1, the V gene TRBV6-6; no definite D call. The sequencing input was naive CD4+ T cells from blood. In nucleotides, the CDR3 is TGTGCCAGCAGTTACGGTGTCGGGAACACTGAAGCTTTCTTT. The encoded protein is CASSYGVGNTEAFF.